This T cell receptor (beta chain) was captured in a study of OX40 agonist ivuxolimab in advanced cancers. The wider study: In three patients, partial responses were observed, one with hepatocellular carcinoma and two with cutaneous melanoma. Study conclusions and caveats: Partial responders at 0.1-3.0 mg/kg showed near-lowest clonal expansion.

From germline, CDR1 is SEHNR and CDR2 FQNEAQ (reference sequence). The V end was cut by 1 base, the J end by 1 base, with 4 bases between. The CDR3 is 13 amino acids. The sampling schedule covered blood at baseline, cycle 4 day 1, and cycle 7 day 1. Some clones are missing from TCRdb's copy, which holds only in-frame ones; the method was immunoSEQ multiplex PCR. The table shows roughly 26,000 clones, with 79% occurring only once. Of note for this clone: Its antigen is unidentified.

This chain links TRBV7-9 with TRBJ2-5; D call uncertain. The sequence derives from an adult with an advanced solid tumor such as melanoma, head and neck, liver or kidney cancer. The material was CD4+ or CD8+ T cells sorted from blood, obtained in a trial of the OX40 agonist ivuxolimab. The CDR3 loop is CASSLDTQETQYF. The CDR3 DNA follows: TGTGCCAGCAGCTTAGACACCCAAGAGACCCAGTACTTC.